Listed below are T cell receptor beta chains from one sample, sequenced in a study of response to subunit inactivated influenza vaccine. From the RT-PCR reads, TCRdb called clonotypes with MiXCR, one entry per CDR3 protein. This table has approximately 700,000 distinct CDR3 sequences, 15% to 18% appearing once. Source: PBMCs from blood, taken 12 days after vaccination. These receptors were obtained from a man between 50 and 59 years old who received an inactivated influenza vaccine. The CDR3 runs from the conserved cysteine through the conserved F or W. The order of the fields is clone size, V gene, J gene, D gene, CDR3 protein, CDR3 DNA. D genes are given only for firm matches. Not all rows give a size; the values are once, few, many and, for expanded clones, a class.

few,TRBV12-3/TRBV12-4,TRBJ1-2,-,CASSATGTNYGYTF,TGTGCCAGCAGCGCCACAGGGACAAACTATGGCTACACCTTC
-,TRBV7-2,TRBJ2-2,TRBD2,CASSLVGGAEGGELFF,TGTGCCAGCAGCTTAGTCGGGGGGGCCGAAGGCGGGGAGCTGTTTTTT
-,TRBV11-1,TRBJ2-2,TRBD1,CASSLAPRGYSNTGELFF,TGTGCCAGCAGCTTAGCGCCCAGGGGGTACTCGAACACCGGGGAGCTGTTTTTT
many,TRBV29-1,TRBJ2-7,-,CSVAIGTRGYEQYF,TGCAGCGTCGCAATCGGGACCCGGGGCTACGAGCAGTACTTC
-,TRBV4-2,TRBJ2-7,TRBD2,CASSQDPGSGGPYEQYF,TGTGCCAGCAGCCAAGATCCGGGGAGCGGGGGGCCGTACGAGCAGTACTTC
-,TRBV5-6,TRBJ2-1,TRBD2,CASSLQVPAGGPSYNEQFF,TGTGCCAGCAGCTTGCAGGTCCCAGCGGGAGGGCCATCCTACAATGAGCAGTTCTTC
-,TRBV5-6,TRBJ2-3,TRBD2,CASSFGSGVYSTDTQYF,TGTGCCAGCAGCTTCGGGAGCGGGGTATATAGCACAGATACGCAGTATTTT
-,TRBV7-2,TRBJ1-6,-,CASSPRSRENSPLHF,TGTGCCAGCAGCCCGAGGTCCAGGGAAAATTCACCCCTCCACTTT
few,TRBV20-1,TRBJ2-1,-,CSASGTTTYNEQFF,TGCAGTGCTAGCGGAACTACCACCTACAATGAGCAGTTCTTC
few,TRBV12-3/TRBV12-4,TRBJ2-4,-,CASSSRGLLSLAKNIQYF,TGTGCCAGCAGTTCAAGGGGACTCCTAAGTCTAGCCAAAAACATTCAGTACTTC
-,TRBV7-9,TRBJ1-2,-,CASSPGGVGPRF,TGTGCCAGCAGCCCCGGGGGTGTGGGTCCCCGCTTC
-,TRBV14,TRBJ2-5,-,CASSQAGLRWDF,TGTGCCAGCAGCCAAGCGGGACTGCGCTGGGACTTC
-,TRBV20-1,TRBJ2-1,TRBD2,CSARDYSGRALEQFF,TGCAGTGCTAGAGATTATAGCGGGAGGGCCCTTGAGCAGTTCTTC
-,TRBV5-5,TRBJ1-1,-,CASSYWVSEAFF,TGTGCCAGCAGTTACTGGGTCTCTGAAGCTTTCTTT
few,TRBV7-9,TRBJ2-1,-,CASSRTAHSYNEQFF,TGTGCCAGCAGCCGGACAGCCCACTCCTACAATGAGCAGTTCTTC
-,TRBV4-2,TRBJ2-7,-,CASSPGIVYEQYF,TGTGCCAGCAGCCCCGGGATCGTCTACGAGCAGTACTTC
few,TRBV12-3/TRBV12-4,TRBJ2-1,TRBD2,CASSLAGRHEQFF,TGTGCCAGCAGTTTAGCCGGGAGGCATGAGCAGTTCTTC
-,TRBV12-3/TRBV12-4,TRBJ1-5,TRBD1,CASSPPTGVISNQPQHF,TGTGCCAGCAGTCCCCCGACAGGGGTGATTAGCAATCAGCCCCAGCATTTT
-,TRBV15,TRBJ2-1,-,CATSREGFQLGSYNEQFF,TGTGCCACCAGCAGAGAGGGTTTCCAGTTGGGCTCCTACAATGAGCAGTTCTTC
-,TRBV20-1,TRBJ2-3,-,CSARDLSGSTFTDTQYF,TGCAGTGCTAGAGATCTTAGTGGATCCACATTCACAGATACGCAGTATTTT
-,TRBV18,TRBJ2-3,TRBD1,CASSPSDRTFSTDTQYF,TGTGCCAGCTCACCTTCGGACAGGACCTTCAGCACAGATACGCAGTATTTT
-,TRBV24-1,TRBJ2-5,TRBD1,CATSVTGTGGAETQYF,TGTGCCACCAGTGTCACCGGGACAGGGGGCGCGGAGACCCAGTACTTC
-,TRBV6-5,TRBJ2-5,TRBD2,CASSLLGGLAQETQYF,TGTGCCAGCAGTCTTCTCGGGGGACTAGCCCAAGAGACCCAGTACTTC
many,TRBV28,TRBJ2-1,-,CASSADFQSSYNEQFF,TGTGCCAGCAGTGCCGACTTCCAGAGCTCCTACAATGAGCAGTTCTTC
-,TRBV4-2,TRBJ1-2,-,CASSQVSEDYGYTF,TGTGCCAGCAGCCAAGTTTCCGAAGACTATGGCTACACCTTC
-,TRBV5-1,TRBJ2-7,TRBD2,CASSSGGLATYEQYF,TGCGCCAGCAGTTCAGGGGGACTAGCCACCTACGAGCAGTACTTC